This T cell receptor (beta chain) was documented in a study of CD8 T cells in Susac syndrome (dated by TCRdb to between 2017 and 2020). A note on the overall study: Of the Susac syndrome patients who were sequenced, six had clinically active disease and roughly eight were in clinical remission. At blood withdrawal, Susac syndrome patients were therapy-naive, treated with corticosteroids (with IVIg additionally given to some), or treated with IVIg alone. Repertoire sequencing was used to test whether CD8+ T cell activation and differentiation in Susac syndrome was antigen driven. Study-level results and caveats: In patients with Susac syndrome, the CD4+ T cell repertoire showed no detectable clonal expansion. The TCR sequencing and HLA analysis was acknowledged to have included a relatively small number of individuals.

The CDR3 measures 16 amino acids from cysteine to phenylalanine. The entry retains the CDR3 DNA only, 48 bases that are in frame from base 1. V loses 0 bases, J loses 0 bases, and the germline ends lie 6 bases apart. Sequences SGHVS (CDR1) and FQNEAQ (CDR2) are obtained from the germline V gene. As regards this clonotype: The antigen it binds to is not known. Base qualities are missing; no much larger clone stands one base away.

Peripheral blood CD8+ and CD4+ T cells from healthy donors, Susac syndrome patients and multiple sclerosis patients were profiled using high-throughput TCR beta sequencing. Recently defined diagnostic criteria for definite or probable disease were met by the Susac syndrome patients. CD8+ TEMRA cells were enriched by FACS, while bulk CD8+ and CD4+ T cells were purified by magnetic negative isolation. Blood was drawn into EDTA tubes, processed within 24 hours, and PBMCs were isolated by density gradient centrifugation. PBMCs intended for TCR sequencing were cryopreserved in liquid nitrogen and were subsequently thawed in a 37 degrees C water bath. The sorted or isolated CD4+, CD8+ and CD8+ TEMRA cells had a purity of 90% or higher. RNA was extracted using the RNeasy kit, and roughly 0.45 to 1 microgram was reverse transcribed with random hexamers. The immunoSEQ multiplex PCR assay, covering 54 Vbeta and 13 Jbeta segments, was used to amplify TCR beta CDR3 regions. Bias from PCR amplification was corrected by using a synthetic template baseline for primer optimization and for computational correction. On the study's bioinformatics: Reads were annotated to V, D and J genes per IMGT and analyzed with immunoSEQ Analyzer, keeping only productive sequences. Clonality was calculated as one minus the Shannon entropy normalized by log2 of the number of productive unique sequences. Public and private clones were assessed among the 100 most prevalent clones of each patient and control. A clone was defined as Susac-specific if it was absent from the healthy and MS cohorts, from 1052 published viral clones and from other ImmuneACCESS disease sequences. TCRdb ran its own pipeline on the public reads, namely fastp trimming at Q25 and MiXCR clone calling, and kept in-frame beta chains. Here each entry gathers all rows of one CDR3 protein and keeps the most common genes and DNA. None of the V and J calls come from the authors' own analysis; TCRdb made them. This sample has 200,000 to 250,000 distinct CDR3 sequences in its table, and about 94% of those were observed once. The top ten hold 0.15% of the sample.

Sequenced input: CD4+ T cells from PBMCs. The origin of this receptor is a human donor with Susac syndrome. Here the chain combines TRBV7-8 and TRBJ2-6; the D gene lacks a confident call. The DNA reads as follows: TGTGCCAGCAGCTTAGCGTCCGCCTCTGGGGCCAACGTCCTGACTTTC. Translation gives CASSLASASGANVLTF.